Listed below are T cell receptor beta chains from one sample, sequenced in a study of T cells in Graves' hyperthyroidism and ophthalmopathy. TCRdb used MiXCR to reprocess the multiplex PCR reads, holding one entry per CDR3 protein. This table holds around 690,000 distinct CDR3 sequences, about 20% found once. Sample: blood. All receptors derive from a man between 25 and 39 years old with Graves' ophthalmopathy. Each CDR3 is given with its conserved first and last residue. Each record gives: J gene, CDR3 length, D gene, clone size, V gene, CDR3 DNA, CDR3 protein. A D gene is named only where the DNA matches it firmly. Rows give clone size only sometimes, using once, few, many, or a class for an expanded clone.

j_gene: TRBJ2-2
len: 15
d_gene: NA
abundance: NA
v_gene: TRBV30
CDR3nt: TGTGCCTGGAGCGTAGACTACCCGAACACCGGGGAGCTGTTTTTT
CDR3aa: CAWSVDYPNTGELFF

j_gene: TRBJ2-1
len: 16
d_gene: TRBD2
abundance: NA
v_gene: TRBV18
CDR3nt: TGTGCCAGCTCACCACCTGGGACTAGCGGAACAAATGAGCAGTTCTTC
CDR3aa: CASSPPGTSGTNEQFF

j_gene: TRBJ1-6
len: 15
d_gene: NA
abundance: NA
v_gene: TRBV6-1
CDR3nt: TGTGCCAGCAGTGAGGACAGATTGAGCGGTTCACCCCTCCACTTT
CDR3aa: CASSEDRLSGSPLHF

j_gene: TRBJ1-1
len: 13
d_gene: NA
abundance: many
v_gene: TRBV10-2
CDR3nt: TGCGCCAGCAGCGAACAGGGAAACTTTGAAGCTTTCTTT
CDR3aa: CASSEQGNFEAFF

j_gene: TRBJ1-4
len: 12
d_gene: NA
abundance: few
v_gene: TRBV30
CDR3nt: TGTGCCTGGAGTGGGGAACAGGGAAAACTGTTTTTT
CDR3aa: CAWSGEQGKLFF

j_gene: TRBJ1-5
len: 20
d_gene: NA
abundance: few
v_gene: TRBV10-3
CDR3nt: TGTGCCATCAGTGATAACTTTGTCCCGGGGCGTAATTTGGGCAATCAGCCCCAGCATTTT
CDR3aa: CAISDNFVPGRNLGNQPQHF

j_gene: TRBJ1-3
len: 15
d_gene: TRBD1
abundance: NA
v_gene: TRBV28
CDR3nt: TGTGCCAGCATCTCACAGGGGGACTCTGGAAACACCATATATTTT
CDR3aa: CASISQGDSGNTIYF

j_gene: TRBJ2-1
len: 13
d_gene: TRBD1
abundance: few
v_gene: TRBV20-1
CDR3nt: TGCAGTGCTAGCGGGACAGCCTACAATGAGCAGTTCTTC
CDR3aa: CSASGTAYNEQFF

j_gene: TRBJ2-3
len: 15
d_gene: TRBD2
abundance: many
v_gene: TRBV29-1
CDR3nt: TGCAGCGTCCGCCTAGGGCGAGCGGGATTGGGTACGCAGTATTTT
CDR3aa: CSVRLGRAGLGTQYF

j_gene: TRBJ2-5
len: 16
d_gene: NA
abundance: NA
v_gene: TRBV3-1
CDR3nt: TGTGCCAGCAGCCAAGATGGGATAGCTGGGGCAGAGACCCAGTACTTC
CDR3aa: CASSQDGIAGAETQYF

j_gene: TRBJ1-1
len: 14
d_gene: NA
abundance: NA
v_gene: TRBV20-1
CDR3nt: TGCAGTGCAGGGACCGGCGGGGTGAACACTGAAGCTTTCTTT
CDR3aa: CSAGTGGVNTEAFF

j_gene: TRBJ2-3
len: 16
d_gene: NA
abundance: once
v_gene: TRBV6-2/TRBV6-3
CDR3nt: TGTGCCAGCAGTTACTCGTGGGGCGGCACCACAGATACGCAGTATTTT
CDR3aa: CASSYSWGGTTDTQYF

j_gene: TRBJ1-5
len: 13
d_gene: NA
abundance: NA
v_gene: TRBV20-1
CDR3nt: TGCAGTGCATCCCCGGGGAACAATCAGCCCCAGCATTTT
CDR3aa: CSASPGNNQPQHF

j_gene: TRBJ2-3
len: 16
d_gene: NA
abundance: many
v_gene: TRBV7-2
CDR3nt: TGTGCCAGCAGCTTGAACCGGGTTCTGAGCACAGATACGCAGTATTTT
CDR3aa: CASSLNRVLSTDTQYF

j_gene: TRBJ2-3
len: 15
d_gene: NA
abundance: NA
v_gene: TRBV7-2
CDR3nt: TGTGCCAGCAGCTTAGCAGGACATGACACAGATACGCAGTATTTT
CDR3aa: CASSLAGHDTDTQYF

j_gene: TRBJ2-7
len: 15
d_gene: TRBD1
abundance: many
v_gene: TRBV6-5
CDR3nt: TGTGCCAGCAGTTACTCGTACAGGGGGGCCTACGAGCAGTACTTC
CDR3aa: CASSYSYRGAYEQYF

j_gene: TRBJ1-2
len: 17
d_gene: NA
abundance: once
v_gene: TRBV5-4
CDR3nt: TGTGCCAGCTTGGGGGGCGCCGGAGACGGCGCTAACTATGGCTACACCTTC
CDR3aa: CASLGGAGDGANYGYTF

j_gene: TRBJ2-5
len: 15
d_gene: NA
abundance: NA
v_gene: TRBV20-1
CDR3nt: TGCAGTGCTAGCATCATGGACCGCTTCCAAGAGACCCAGTACTTC
CDR3aa: CSASIMDRFQETQYF

j_gene: TRBJ2-1
len: 13
d_gene: NA
abundance: many
v_gene: TRBV28
CDR3nt: TGTGCCAGCAGACTTTCCGCTAGGGCTGAGCAGTTCTTC
CDR3aa: CASRLSARAEQFF